A single T cell receptor (beta chain) is shown here with its context. Its target is unknown. The sample originates from a study of immune cell composition in non-small cell lung cancer. Study in general: Lung adenocarcinoma or squamous carcinoma made up most tumours.

Germline-derived CDR1 and CDR2 are SNHLY and FYNNEI. V shed 6 bases and J 2 bases; nucleotides not matched to a gene: 6. The CDR3 is 15 amino acids. TCRdb's table, derived via immunoSEQ multiplex PCR, lists solely in-frame clones and lacks some. Altogether 3,200 or so clones are present, around four fifths being singletons, with the ten largest covering 7.5% to 9%. Overall study results and limits: Squamous carcinomas (75%) more often had tumour-associated clones >0.5% than adenocarcinomas (approximately 35%).

The chain combines TRBV2 with TRBJ2-5, with 10 positions matching TRBD2. Sequences were obtained from lung tumor tissue. The TCR sequence derives from a human donor with non-small cell lung cancer. CDR3 sequence: CASRWMTSGQETQYF. The CDR3 DNA follows: TGTGCCAGCAGATGGATGACTAGCGGGCAAGAGACCCAGTACTTC.